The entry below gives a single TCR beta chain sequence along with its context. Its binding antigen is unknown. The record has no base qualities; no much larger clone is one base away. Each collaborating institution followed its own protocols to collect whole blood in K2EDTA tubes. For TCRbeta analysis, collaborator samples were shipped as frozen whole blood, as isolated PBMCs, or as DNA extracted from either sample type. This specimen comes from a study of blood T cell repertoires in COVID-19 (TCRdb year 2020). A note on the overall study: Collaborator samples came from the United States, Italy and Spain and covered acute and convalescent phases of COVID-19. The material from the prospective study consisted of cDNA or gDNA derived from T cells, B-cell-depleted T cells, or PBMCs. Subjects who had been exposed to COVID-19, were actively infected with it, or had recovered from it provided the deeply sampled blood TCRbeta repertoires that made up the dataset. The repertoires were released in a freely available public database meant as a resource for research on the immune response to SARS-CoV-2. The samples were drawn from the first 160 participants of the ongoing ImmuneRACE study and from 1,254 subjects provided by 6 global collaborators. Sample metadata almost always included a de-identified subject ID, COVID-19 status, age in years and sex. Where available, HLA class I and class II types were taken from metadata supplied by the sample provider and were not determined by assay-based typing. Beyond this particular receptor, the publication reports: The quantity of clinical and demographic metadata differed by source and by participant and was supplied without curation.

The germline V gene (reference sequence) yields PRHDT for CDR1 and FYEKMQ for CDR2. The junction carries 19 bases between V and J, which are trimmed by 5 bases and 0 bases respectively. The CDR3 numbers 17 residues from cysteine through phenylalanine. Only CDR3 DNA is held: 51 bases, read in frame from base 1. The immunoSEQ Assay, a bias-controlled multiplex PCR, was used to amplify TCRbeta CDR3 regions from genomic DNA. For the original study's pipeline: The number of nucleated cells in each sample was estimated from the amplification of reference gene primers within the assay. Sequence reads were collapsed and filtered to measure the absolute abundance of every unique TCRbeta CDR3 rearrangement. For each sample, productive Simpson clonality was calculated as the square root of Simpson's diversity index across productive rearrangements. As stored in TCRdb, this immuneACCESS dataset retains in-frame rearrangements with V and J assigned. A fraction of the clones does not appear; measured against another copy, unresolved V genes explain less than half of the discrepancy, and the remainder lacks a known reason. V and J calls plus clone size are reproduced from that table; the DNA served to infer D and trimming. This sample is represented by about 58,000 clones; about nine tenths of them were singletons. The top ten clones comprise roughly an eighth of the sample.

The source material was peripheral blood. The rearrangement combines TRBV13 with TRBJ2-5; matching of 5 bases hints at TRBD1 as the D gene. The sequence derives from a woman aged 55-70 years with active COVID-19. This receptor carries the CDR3 CASSPRSWGLYQETQYF. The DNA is TGTGCCAGCAGCCCTAGATCCTGGGGCCTCTACCAAGAGACCCAGTACTTC. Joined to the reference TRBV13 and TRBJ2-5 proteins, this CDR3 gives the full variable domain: AAGVIQSPRHLIKEKRETATLKCYPIPRHDTVYWYQQGPGQDPQFLISFYEKMQSDKGSIPDRFSAQQFSDYHSELNMSSLELGDSALYFCASSPRSWGLYQETQYFGPGTRLLVL.